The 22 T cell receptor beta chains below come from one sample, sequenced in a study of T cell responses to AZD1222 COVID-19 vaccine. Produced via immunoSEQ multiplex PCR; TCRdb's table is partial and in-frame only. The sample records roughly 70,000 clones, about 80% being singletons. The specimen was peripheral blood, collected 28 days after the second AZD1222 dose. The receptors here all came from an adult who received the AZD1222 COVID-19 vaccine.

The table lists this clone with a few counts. The CDR3 spells CASSREGREKLFF. CDR3 DNA sequence: TGTGCCAGCAGCCGTGAGGGGAGGGAAAAACTGTTTTTT. The chain links TRBV4-2 to TRBJ1-4; tentatively, D is TRBD1 (5 bases). This CDR3 is 13 amino acids long. With 4 bases removed from V and 8 bases from J, the gap between germline ends came to 11 bases. Per germline, CDR1 LGHNA and CDR2 YNFKEQ.

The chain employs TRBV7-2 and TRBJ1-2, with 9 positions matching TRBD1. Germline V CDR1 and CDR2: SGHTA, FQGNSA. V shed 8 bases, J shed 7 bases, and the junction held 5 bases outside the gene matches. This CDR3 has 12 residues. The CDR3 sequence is CASGDRGVGYTF. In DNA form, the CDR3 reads TGTGCCAGCGGAGACAGGGGGGTTGGCTACACCTTC.

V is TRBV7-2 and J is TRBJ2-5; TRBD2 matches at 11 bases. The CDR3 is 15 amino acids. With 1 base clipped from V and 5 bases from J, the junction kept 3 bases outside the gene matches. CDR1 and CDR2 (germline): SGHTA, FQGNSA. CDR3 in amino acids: CASSLEPSGGETQYF. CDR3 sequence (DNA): TGTGCCAGCAGCTTAGAACCTAGCGGGGGGGAGACCCAGTACTTC.

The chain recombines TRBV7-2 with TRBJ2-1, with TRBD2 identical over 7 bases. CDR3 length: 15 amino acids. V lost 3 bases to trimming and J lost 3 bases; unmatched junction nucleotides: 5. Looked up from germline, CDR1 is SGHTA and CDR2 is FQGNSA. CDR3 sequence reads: CASSFPGGLYNEQFF. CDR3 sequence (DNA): TGTGCCAGCAGCTTTCCGGGGGGACTCTACAATGAGCAGTTCTTC.

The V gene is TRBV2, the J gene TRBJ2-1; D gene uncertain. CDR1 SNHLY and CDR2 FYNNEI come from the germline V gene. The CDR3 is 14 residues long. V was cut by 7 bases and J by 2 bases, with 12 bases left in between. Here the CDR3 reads CASTPDPAYNEQFF. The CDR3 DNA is TGTGCCAGCACCCCTGACCCGGCCTACAATGAGCAGTTCTTC.

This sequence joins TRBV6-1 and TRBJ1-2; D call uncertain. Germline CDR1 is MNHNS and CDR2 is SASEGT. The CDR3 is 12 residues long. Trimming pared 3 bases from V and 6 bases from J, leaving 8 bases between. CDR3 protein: CASSERHDGYTF. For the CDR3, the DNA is TGTGCCAGCAGTGAGCGGCATGATGGCTACACCTTC.

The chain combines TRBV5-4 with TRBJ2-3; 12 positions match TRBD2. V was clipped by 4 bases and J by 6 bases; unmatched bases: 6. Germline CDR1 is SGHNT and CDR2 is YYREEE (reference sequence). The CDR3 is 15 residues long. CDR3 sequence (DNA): TGTGCCAGCAGCCCAAGGACTAGCGGGGTCGATACGCAGTATTTT. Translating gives CASSPRTSGVDTQYF. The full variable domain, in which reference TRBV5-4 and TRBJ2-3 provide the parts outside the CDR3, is ETGVTQSPTHLIKTRGQQVTLRCSSQSGHNTVSWYQQALGQGPQFIFQYYREEENGRGNFPPRFSGLQFPNYSSELNVNALELDDSALYLCASSPRTSGVDTQYFGPGTRLTVL.

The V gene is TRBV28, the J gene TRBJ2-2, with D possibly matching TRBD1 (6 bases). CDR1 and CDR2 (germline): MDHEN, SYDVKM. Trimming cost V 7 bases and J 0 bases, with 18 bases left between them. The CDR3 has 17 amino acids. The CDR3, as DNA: TGTGCCAGCACTGAATTGGGGGCCCGCGCGAACACCGGGGAGCTGTTTTTT. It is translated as CASTELGARANTGELFF.

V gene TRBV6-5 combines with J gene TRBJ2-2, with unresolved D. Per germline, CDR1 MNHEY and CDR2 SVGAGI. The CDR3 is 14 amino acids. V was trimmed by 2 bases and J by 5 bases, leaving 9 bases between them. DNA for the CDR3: TGTGCCAGCAGTTACGATAGCCGGACCGGGGAGCTGTTTTTT. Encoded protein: CASSYDSRTGELFF.

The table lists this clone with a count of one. CDR3 nucleotides: TGTGCCAGCTCACAGGGGGCGCGGGACACTGAAGCTTTCTTT. This sequence encodes CASSQGARDTEAFF. V and J are TRBV18 and TRBJ1-1, with TRBD1 matching 7 bases. The CDR3 spans 14 residues. J lost 3 bases, V lost 4 bases, and 5 bases had no gene match. In germline, CDR1 is KGHSH, CDR2 LQKENI.

The CDR3 sequence is CASNPTGPNYGYTF. DNA of the CDR3: TGTGCCAGCAACCCGACAGGGCCCAACTATGGCTACACCTTC. V is TRBV28 and J is TRBJ1-2; 7 bases match TRBD1. The CDR3 is 14 amino acids. The germline V gene has CDR1 MDHEN and CDR2 SYDVKM. Trimming removed 7 bases from V and 2 bases from J; junction bases left unmatched: 7.

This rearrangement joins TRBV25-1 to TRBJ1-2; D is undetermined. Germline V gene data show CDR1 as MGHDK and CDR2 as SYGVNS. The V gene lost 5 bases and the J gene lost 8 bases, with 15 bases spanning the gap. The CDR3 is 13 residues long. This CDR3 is CASSPTDLGGYTF. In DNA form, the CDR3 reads TGTGCCAGCAGTCCAACAGATTTGGGAGGCTACACCTTC.

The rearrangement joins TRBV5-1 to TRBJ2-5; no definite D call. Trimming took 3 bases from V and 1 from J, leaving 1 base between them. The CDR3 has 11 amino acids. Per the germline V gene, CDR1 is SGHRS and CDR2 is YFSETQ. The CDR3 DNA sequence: TGCGCCAGCAGCTCCCAAGAGACCCAGTACTTC. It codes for CASSSQETQYF.

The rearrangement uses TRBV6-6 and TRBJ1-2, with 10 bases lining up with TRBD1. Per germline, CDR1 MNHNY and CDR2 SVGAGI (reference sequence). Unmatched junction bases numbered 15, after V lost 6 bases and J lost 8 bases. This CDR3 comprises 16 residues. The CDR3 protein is CASSLLSLGQGTGYTF. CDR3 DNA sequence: TGTGCCAGCAGCCTACTTTCTTTGGGACAGGGGACAGGCTACACCTTC.

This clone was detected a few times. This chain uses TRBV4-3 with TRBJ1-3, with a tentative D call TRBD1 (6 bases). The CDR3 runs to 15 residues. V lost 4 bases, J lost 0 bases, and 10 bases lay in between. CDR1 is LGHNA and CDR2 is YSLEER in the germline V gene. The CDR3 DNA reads TGCGCCAGCAGCCGGGACACTTTCTCTGGAAACACCATATATTTT. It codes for CASSRDTFSGNTIYF.

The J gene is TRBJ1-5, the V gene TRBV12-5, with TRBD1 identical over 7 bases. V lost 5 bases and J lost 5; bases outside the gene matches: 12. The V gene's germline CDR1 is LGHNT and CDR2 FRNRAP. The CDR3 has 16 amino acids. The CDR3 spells CASGLRPGTAYQPQHF. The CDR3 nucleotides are TGTGCTAGTGGTCTTCGCCCCGGGACAGCTTATCAGCCCCAGCATTTT.

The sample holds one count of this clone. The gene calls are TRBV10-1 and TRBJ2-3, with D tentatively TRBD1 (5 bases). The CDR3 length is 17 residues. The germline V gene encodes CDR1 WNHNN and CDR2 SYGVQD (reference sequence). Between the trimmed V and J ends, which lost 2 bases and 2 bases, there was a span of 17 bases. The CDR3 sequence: CASSEEGVVRFTDTQYF. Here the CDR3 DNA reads TGCGCCAGCAGTGAGGAAGGGGTAGTACGGTTCACAGATACGCAGTATTTT.

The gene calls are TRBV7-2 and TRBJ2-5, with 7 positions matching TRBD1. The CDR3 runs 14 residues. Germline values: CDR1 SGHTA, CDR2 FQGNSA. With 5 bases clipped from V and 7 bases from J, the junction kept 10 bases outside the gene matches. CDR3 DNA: TGTGCCAGCAGCCGCCGACAGGGTTCAGCGACCCAGTACTTC. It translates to CASSRRQGSATQYF.

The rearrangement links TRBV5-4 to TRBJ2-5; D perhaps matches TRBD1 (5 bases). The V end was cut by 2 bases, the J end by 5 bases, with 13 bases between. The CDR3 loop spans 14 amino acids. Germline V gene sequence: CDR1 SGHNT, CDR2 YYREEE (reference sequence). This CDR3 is CASSLGQGLETQYF. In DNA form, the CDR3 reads TGTGCCAGCAGCTTAGGTCAGGGTCTCGAGACCCAGTACTTC. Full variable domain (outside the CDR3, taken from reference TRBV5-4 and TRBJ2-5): ETGVTQSPTHLIKTRGQQVTLRCSSQSGHNTVSWYQQALGQGPQFIFQYYREEENGRGNFPPRFSGLQFPNYSSELNVNALELDDSALYLCASSLGQGLETQYFGPGTRLLVL.

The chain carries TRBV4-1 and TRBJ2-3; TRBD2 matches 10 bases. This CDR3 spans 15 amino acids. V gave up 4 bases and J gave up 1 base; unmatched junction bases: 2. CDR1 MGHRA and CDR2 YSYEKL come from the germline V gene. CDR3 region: CASSLGTSGTDTQYF. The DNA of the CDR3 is TGCGCCAGCAGCCTCGGGACTAGCGGCACAGATACGCAGTATTTT.

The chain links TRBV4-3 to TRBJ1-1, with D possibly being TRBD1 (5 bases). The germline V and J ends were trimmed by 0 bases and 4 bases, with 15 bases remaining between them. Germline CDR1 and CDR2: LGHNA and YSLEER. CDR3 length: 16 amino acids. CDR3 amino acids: CASSQDIGLGTTEAFF. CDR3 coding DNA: TGCGCCAGCAGCCAAGATATCGGTTTAGGGACCACTGAAGCTTTCTTT.

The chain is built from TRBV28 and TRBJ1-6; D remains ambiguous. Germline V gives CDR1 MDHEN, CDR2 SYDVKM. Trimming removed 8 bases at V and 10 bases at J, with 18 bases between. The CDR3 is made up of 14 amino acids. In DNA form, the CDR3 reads TGTGCCAGCTCCCGGGTTAGGGCCCCATCACCCCTCCACTTT. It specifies CASSRVRAPSPLHF.